This is a list of T cell receptor beta chains from one sample in a study of blood T cell repertoires in COVID-19. Method: immunoSEQ multiplex PCR; TCRdb's copy keeps in-frame clones and lacks some. The sample carries approximately 330,000 clones, about 90% recorded once. The sample was PBMCs or T cells enriched from blood (not recorded which). All receptors derive from a woman aged 25 to 39 who had recovered from COVID-19. CDR3s include the opening cysteine and the closing phenylalanine or tryptophan. A D gene is named only where the DNA matches it firmly. The size of a clone is reported for some rows only, either as once, few or many, or as a class for expanded clones.

-	-	TRBJ1-2	TRBV2	TGTGCCAGCAGCGAAGGACAGACAGCTAACTATGGCTACACCTTC	CASSEGQTANYGYTF
-	TRBD2	TRBJ2-1	TRBV10-3	TGTGCCATCAGTGGAGGGACTAGCGAACTCAATGAGCAGTTCTTC	CAISGGTSELNEQFF
-	-	TRBJ2-1	TRBV5-1	TGCGCCAGCAGCTTCGTCTACAATGAGCAGTTCTTC	CASSFVYNEQFF
-	TRBD2	TRBJ2-1	TRBV11-3	TGTGCCAGCAGCTTAGTGGGGACTAGCGGAACCAATGAGCAGTTCTTC	CASSLVGTSGTNEQFF
-	-	TRBJ1-1	TRBV18	TGTGCCAGCTCACCCTCGACTGAAGCTTTCTTT	CASSPSTEAFF
-	TRBD1	TRBJ1-2	TRBV4-1	TGCGCCAGCAGCCAGATAGGGACAGGGGAGGGCTACACCTTC	CASSQIGTGEGYTF
-	-	TRBJ2-2	TRBV27	TGTGCCAGCACCATAGGAGATCTAGCTACCCCCGGGGAGCTGTTTTTT	CASTIGDLATPGELFF
once	-	TRBJ2-1	TRBV29-1	TGCAGCGTTGAAAATTACGGAGACAGAGTCTTC	CSVENYGDRVF
-	TRBD2	TRBJ2-5	TRBV25-1	TGTGCCAGCAGTGGCGGAGCGGGAGGAGGGCCCGGAGAGACCCAGTACTTC	CASSGGAGGGPGETQYF
once	TRBD1	TRBJ1-2	TRBV4-3	TGCGCCAGCAGCCGTAGCGAACAGGGGCTCCATGGCTACACCTTC	CASSRSEQGLHGYTF
-	-	TRBJ2-5	TRBV9	TGTGCCAGCAGCGGAGCCTTGGTAGCCAGCTGGGACCAAGAGACCCAGTACTTC	CASSGALVASWDQETQYF
-	-	TRBJ2-7	TRBV20-1	TGCAGTGCTAGTTTCGCTGGAGAAGAGCAGTACTTC	CSASFAGEEQYF
once	TRBD2	TRBJ2-1	TRBV4-1	TGCGCCAGCAGCCGCAATATAGCGGGGCGGAGATCCCACAATGAGCAGTTCTTC	CASSRNIAGRRSHNEQFF
once	-	TRBJ2-1	TRBV6-5	TGTGCCAGCAGTACGTACAACCCCTACAATGAGCAGTTCTTC	CASSTYNPYNEQFF
-	-	TRBJ2-5	TRBV14	TGTGCCAGCAGCCAAGATTCTAGGCTTCTGTCCCGCTCCCAGTACTTC	CASSQDSRLLSRSQYF
-	TRBD1	TRBJ2-3	TRBV6-5	TGTGCCAGCTCGAGGACAGGGCTCTTTACAGATACGCAGTATTTT	CASSRTGLFTDTQYF
once	-	TRBJ1-1	TRBV30	TGTGCCTGGAGTGTACAGGTTGGCACTGAAGCTTTCTTT	CAWSVQVGTEAFF
-	-	TRBJ2-7	TRBV5-4	TGTGCCAGCAGCTTATTACCGATGAGCTCCTACGAGCAGTACTTC	CASSLLPMSSYEQYF
-	-	TRBJ2-7	TRBV5-4	TGTGCCAGCAGCTTGGATCCTGCGACATACTACGAGCAGTACTTC	CASSLDPATYYEQYF
once	TRBD2	TRBJ2-2	TRBV5-1	TGCGCCAGCACTTGGACGCTAGCGGGGTTATCCGGGGAGCTGTTTTTT	CASTWTLAGLSGELFF
-	TRBD2	TRBJ2-7	TRBV11-2	TGTGCCAGCAGCTTAGGGGCGGGAGGCCTACGGGAGCAGTACTTC	CASSLGAGGLREQYF
-	TRBD2	TRBJ2-2	TRBV13	TGTGCCAGCAGCTCGGGACTAGTCCACACCGGGGAGCTGTTTTTT	CASSSGLVHTGELFF
-	TRBD1	TRBJ1-2	TRBV9	TGTGCCAGCAGCACCTTTATAACGGGACAGGGGGCTCCGCTTAACTATGGCTACACCTTC	CASSTFITGQGAPLNYGYTF
-	TRBD1	TRBJ1-2	TRBV18	TGTGCCAGCTCACAGACGACCGGGACAGGGTTTCACTATGGCTACACCTTC	CASSQTTGTGFHYGYTF
few	TRBD1	TRBJ2-2	TRBV7-9	TGTGCCAGCAGCTCCTCGACAGGGGTTAACACCGGGGAGCTGTTTTTT	CASSSSTGVNTGELFF
-	-	TRBJ2-7	TRBV18	TGTGCCAGCTCGCAAAACGCCGGGGGTCGGGGCTCCTACGAGCAGTACTTC	CASSQNAGGRGSYEQYF
-	TRBD2	TRBJ2-3	TRBV29-1	TGCAGCGCCCCACTAGCGGGAGCCACAGATACGCAGTATTTT	CSAPLAGATDTQYF
-	-	TRBJ2-1	TRBV4-3	TGCGCCAGCAGCCAAGAAGGGGGGGCCTACAATGAGCAGTTCTTC	CASSQEGGAYNEQFF
-	-	TRBJ1-1	TRBV19	TGTGCCAGTAGTATAGAGAGGGGGACTGAAGCTTTCTTT	CASSIERGTEAFF
-	-	TRBJ1-3	TRBV5-3	TGTGCCAGAAGCCCGAGGGAGTCAAGGAGCTCTGGAAACACCATATATTTT	CARSPRESRSSGNTIYF
-	TRBD2	TRBJ2-7	TRBV2	TGTGCCAGATGTTCGGCTAGCGGGGACGAGCAGTACTTC	CARCSASGDEQYF
-	-	TRBJ1-2	TRBV3-1/TRBV3-2	TGTGCCAGCAGTCAAGTCGCGGGGATGGGCTATGGCTACACCTTC	CASSQVAGMGYGYTF
-	TRBD1	TRBJ1-5	TRBV4-2	TGTGCCAGCAGCCAAGAGGACAGGTATTATAGTCGCAATCAGCCCCAGCATTTT	CASSQEDRYYSRNQPQHF
once	-	TRBJ2-3	TRBV7-3	TGTGCCAGTCGTGGCCGCAACACAGATACGCAGTATTTT	CASRGRNTDTQYF
few	TRBD2	TRBJ2-7	TRBV3-1/TRBV3-2	TGTGCCAGCAGCCGAGCTAGCGGGAGTGCAATCGGCTACGAGCAGTACTTC	CASSRASGSAIGYEQYF
-	-	TRBJ1-1	TRBV5-6	TGTGCCAGCACCTACGGACAGAACACTGAAGCTTTCTTT	CASTYGQNTEAFF
once	TRBD2	TRBJ2-5	TRBV6-1	TGTGCCAGCAGTGCCTCCCTCTTCGCCCTAGCGGGAGAGACCCAGTACTTC	CASSASLFALAGETQYF
-	TRBD1	TRBJ2-7	TRBV4-1	TGCGCCAGCAGCCAAGGTCAGGGGACAGGGGTGGAGCAGTACTTC	CASSQGQGTGVEQYF
once	-	TRBJ1-5	TRBV28	TGTGCCAGCAGTTTCTCTCGGAGAGCGCCTTATCAGCCCCAGCATTTT	CASSFSRRAPYQPQHF
-	TRBD2	TRBJ2-1	TRBV2	TGTGCCAGCAGGCTAGCGGGAGTAGAGGGTGAGCAGTTCTTC	CASRLAGVEGEQFF
-	TRBD1	TRBJ2-1	TRBV12-5	TGTGCTAGTGGTTCGGGACAGGGGGCGATGAACAATGAGCAGTTCTTC	CASGSGQGAMNNEQFF
-	-	TRBJ1-2	TRBV10-2	TGCGCCAGCAGTGACGACTATGGCTACACCTTC	CASSDDYGYTF
-	-	TRBJ2-7	TRBV29-1	TGCAGCGTTAGGGGGTCCATCACCTACGAGCAGTACTTC	CSVRGSITYEQYF
-	-	TRBJ1-6	TRBV30	TGTGCCTGGAGTGTGAGGGGGGGAGGCTCACCCCTCCACTTT	CAWSVRGGGSPLHF
-	TRBD1	TRBJ2-5	TRBV3-1/TRBV3-2	TGTGCCAGCAGCCCGGACTGGACAGGGGGCGCAGAGACCCAGTACTTC	CASSPDWTGGAETQYF
once	-	TRBJ2-2	TRBV18	TGTGCCAGCTCACTGGTTCCCAGGGCGACCGGGGAGCTGTTTTTT	CASSLVPRATGELFF
-	-	TRBJ1-1	TRBV27	TGTGCCAGTACAAAGGGGGGGGCGGGGGACACTGAAGCTTTCTTT	CASTKGGAGDTEAFF
-	-	TRBJ1-1	TRBV7-2	TGTGCCAGCAGCTTCGGTGGAGACCGGATACAAGCTTTCTTT	CASSFGGDRIQAFF
-	-	TRBJ2-7	TRBV6-2/TRBV6-3	TGTGCCAGCAGCCAGCCCCGTCGAAGCTACGAGCAGTACTTC	CASSQPRRSYEQYF
-	-	TRBJ2-7	TRBV3-1/TRBV3-2	TGTGCCAGCAGCCAAGTGGGGCGCCGCCCCTACGAGCAGTACTTC	CASSQVGRRPYEQYF
-	-	TRBJ1-2	TRBV6-2/TRBV6-3	TGTGCCAGCAGTCTAACGTGGTATGGCTACACCTTC	CASSLTWYGYTF
once	TRBD2	TRBJ2-1	TRBV5-8	TGTGCCAGCAGCTTAGGACTAGCGGTGTCAGATGAGCAGTTCTTC	CASSLGLAVSDEQFF
-	TRBD2	TRBJ2-7	TRBV29-1	TGCAGCGTTGCCTCAAGGTGGGGAACTAGCGGGAGACGTCCTTACGAGCAGTACTTC	CSVASRWGTSGRRPYEQYF
-	TRBD1	TRBJ1-5	TRBV6-1	TGTGCCAGCAGTGAAGCGCAGGGGGGCTATAGCAATCAGCCCCAGCATTTT	CASSEAQGGYSNQPQHF